This TCR beta chain originates from a study of early stage breast cancer tumors (dated by TCRdb to about 2017). About the study as a whole: Of the 15 to 20 invasive breast tumors, eleven to twelve were found to be estrogen receptor-positive, progesterone receptor-positive and HER2-negative. Of the roughly twelve ER+/PR+/HER2- tumors, eight were classified as invasive ductal carcinomas and four as invasive lobular carcinomas. On average, each sample had about 9.6-fold read coverage. The samples as a whole yielded under 3,500,000 detected templates, corresponding to 900,000 to 1,100,000 unique clonotypes.

Two independent genomic DNA replicates were amplified for each sample, with approximately 0.5 ug used for blood and around 1.5 ug for tumor or normal breast. TCRB sequencing of genomic DNA was carried out with the ImmunoSeq Intro kit according to the manufacturer's instructions. The multiplex PCR ran for 25 to 35 cycles using proprietary primers and spike-in control sequences for absolute quantification. Single-end 150-bp reads were used to sequence an 87-bp fragment spanning the CDR3 plus the flanking V and J genes. Each lane of an Illumina MiSeq using version 3.0 chemistry carried seven multiplexed samples, with two replicates per sample. The study's own analysis went as follows. The vendor's proprietary pipeline handled the raw data processing, merging both replicates into a single result for each sample. Productive rearrangements sharing the V-gene family, CDR3 amino acid sequence and J-gene segment were defined as clonotypes. Clonality was computed as 1 minus the normalized Shannon entropy (Pielou evenness) of TCRB abundances. T cell density was estimated as total templates divided by the number of input cells, with the number of input cells inferred from the DNA input amount. Recon was used with default parameters to estimate total repertoire diversity and clonality. Clonotypes with over 0.1% abundance in tumor and at least 32-fold higher abundance in tumor than in normal breast were defined as tumor-enriched. TCRdb took over this immuneACCESS table, retaining in-frame rearrangements with V and J assigned. Such tables are incomplete; in checked studies, under half of the missing clones stem from an unresolved V gene, and the remainder is unexplained. The D gene and trimming were derived from the DNA, and the V and J assignments and clone size from that table. The table for this sample lists tens of thousands of clones; 78% of them were counted only once. The ten most abundant clones make up just under 3.5% of the sample.

Summary of the overall study and its limitations: Chain pairing and functional markers such as CD4, CD8 and FOXP3 were not captured by bulk genomic DNA sequencing of unsorted cells. Approximately 2.5-fold higher T cell density and higher clonality were observed in tumors than in adjacent normal breast tissue. Enriched TCRB sequences shared across patients were found to be mostly commonly generated sequences that were unlikely to play an important role in the tumor microenvironment. Because the cohort was small, a breakdown by tumor subtype could not be done. Repertoires from blood and normal breast were more alike than repertoires from blood and tumor, and in about 85% of the 16 patients, comparing each tissue with blood separated tumor from normal.

A note on this clone: This receptor's antigen is unknown. Base qualities were left out, and no much larger clone turns up one base away.

The study profiled bulk TCR beta-chain repertoires in matched peripheral blood, tumor and adjacent normal breast tissue taken from fewer than 20 patients with early-stage breast cancer. Before surgery, whole blood (about 5-11 mL) was collected into EDTA tubes and processed within 2 hours. Ficoll-Paque centrifugation in SepMate-50 tubes was used to isolate peripheral blood mononuclear cells. PBMCs were cryopreserved in about 90% FBS with around 10% DMSO in aliquots of 2 to 4 million cells and stored in liquid nitrogen. The Qiagen AllPrep DNA/RNA Mini kit was used to extract genomic DNA. Looking up the germline V gene yields CDR1 SGHAT and CDR2 FQNNGV. V has 5 bases trimmed and J has 5 bases trimmed; junction bases matching no gene number 6. Inclusive of the bounding cysteine and phenylalanine, the CDR3 is 16 residues long. The entry retains the CDR3 DNA only, 48 bases that are in frame from base 1.

This receptor was taken from a person aged 35-55 years with breast cancer. What was sequenced was blood. Recombination joined TRBV11-2 with TRBJ2-3; the junction holds 14 bases that match TRBD2. The nucleotides are TGTGCCAGCAGCCCAGGACTAGCGGGGGGCCAAGATACGCAGTATTTT. It is translated as CASSPGLAGGQDTQYF.